One and the same sample provided the 32 T cell receptor beta chains below, sequenced in a study of beta chain features in type 1 diabetes (dated by TCRdb to 2016 to 2019). Receptor libraries were prepared by the immunoSEQ multiplex PCR assay. The entire isolated RNA was reverse transcribed using the High Capacity cDNA Reverse Transcription Kit, and thus expressed TCRB transcripts were sequenced. In TCRdb, the immuneACCESS table is reduced to in-frame sequences with V and J assigned. These tables do not hold every clone; where another copy was compared, an unresolved V gene accounts for under half, and the others remain unexplained. Present in this sample are fewer than 900,000 clones, 15% to 20% of which were seen just once. 0.02% to 0.025% of the sample lies in the top ten. The sample consisted of naive CD4+ T cells from blood. Taken with the paper, the label for cell subset or site translates to: true naive CD4+ T cells. The source of these receptors is a woman aged 18-30 years in good health.

The genes are TRBV4-2 and TRBJ2-7; D assignment may be TRBD1 or TRBD2 (7 bases each). The V end was cut by 5 bases, the J end by 3 bases, with 14 bases between. Germline loops: CDR1 LGHNA, CDR2 YNFKEQ. The CDR3 runs to 14 residues. CDR3 DNA: TGTGCCAGCAGCGAGACAGGGACTAACTACGAGCAGTACTTC. Translation gives CASSETGTNYEQYF.

The rearrangement joins TRBV18 to TRBJ1-2; no clear D. The V end lost 4 bases, the J end lost 2 bases, and 8 bases lay between the germline ends. Germline CDR1 KGHSH, CDR2 LQKENI. The CDR3 extends over 13 amino acids. This chain's CDR3 is CASSRLGNYGYTF. The CDR3 DNA follows: TGTGCCAGCTCACGGTTGGGGAACTATGGCTACACCTTC.

The rearrangement links TRBV4-1 to TRBJ2-6, with 9 bases that match TRBD1. Looked up from germline, CDR1 is MGHRA and CDR2 is YSYEKL. The V and J ends lost 2 bases and 0 bases, in that order; junction bases with no gene match: 14. The CDR3 length is 21 residues. The CDR3 reads CASSQPILAGTGRSGANVLTF. As DNA, the CDR3 is TGCGCCAGCAGCCAACCGATACTGGCTGGGACAGGGCGCTCTGGGGCCAACGTCCTGACTTTC.

The chain recombines TRBV18 with TRBJ1-2; 7 bases map to TRBD1. Trimming took 6 bases from V and 3 from J; bases not matched to a gene: 1. CDR3 size: 12 residues. Germline assignment: CDR1 KGHSH and CDR2 LQKENI. CDR3 in amino acids: CASSDRDYGYTF. DNA for the CDR3: TGTGCCAGCTCCGACAGGGACTATGGCTACACCTTC.

About this clone: Other DNA variants within this sample encode the same CDR3. The chain couples TRBV7-9 to TRBJ2-2, with D uncertain. CDR1 SEHNR and CDR2 FQNEAQ come from the germline V gene (reference sequence). The CDR3 totals 12 residues. V was pared by 6 bases and J by 2 bases, with 4 bases between. Written as DNA, the CDR3 is TGTGCCAGCAGACCAAACACCGGGGAGCTGTTTTTT. Its protein product is CASRPNTGELFF.

The J gene is TRBJ2-2, the V gene TRBV5-6; D ambiguous. Germline V gene lookup returns CDR1 SGHDT and CDR2 YYEEEE. The ends were cut back, 2 bases at V and 4 bases at J, with 3 bases in the middle. The CDR3 length is 12 residues. The CDR3 DNA reads as TGTGCCAGCAGCTTCTTCACCGGGGAGCTGTTTTTT. Its protein is CASSFFTGELFF. The entire variable domain, with the rest obtained from reference TRBV5-6 and TRBJ2-2, is as follows: DAGVTQSPTHLIKTRGQQVTLRCSPKSGHDTVSWYQQALGQGPQFIFQYYEEEERQRGNFPDRFSGHQFPNYSSELNVNALLLGDSALYLCASSFFTGELFFGEGSRLTVL.

This clone was counted only a few times. The chain joins TRBV2 to TRBJ2-3; D tentatively fits TRBD1 or TRBD2 (5 bases each). This CDR3 spans 11 amino acids. The germline V gene has CDR1 SNHLY and CDR2 FYNNEI. Trimming stripped 4 bases from V and 10 bases from J, with 9 bases between. The CDR3: CASSALGAQYF. In DNA form, the CDR3 reads TGTGCCAGCAGTGCGCTGGGGGCGCAGTATTTT.

This clone was observed a handful of times. The chain employs TRBV5-1 and TRBJ1-1, with 10 positions matching TRBD1. Looked up from germline, CDR1 is SGHRS and CDR2 is YFSETQ. J lost 11 bases, V lost 4 bases, and 8 bases had no gene match. This CDR3 region has 13 residues. This CDR3 reads CASSDGQGEMAFF. Written as DNA, the CDR3 is TGCGCCAGCAGCGATGGACAGGGGGAGATGGCTTTCTTT.

This clone was seen a handful of times. The chain employs TRBV5-1 and TRBJ2-7; 7 nucleotides align to TRBD1. Germline CDR1 is SGHRS and CDR2 is YFSETQ. The CDR3 is 16 amino acids. V shed 0 bases, J shed 1 base, and the junction held 7 bases outside the gene matches. CDR3 residues: CASSLGGMGQSYEQYF. In DNA, the CDR3 is TGCGCCAGCAGCTTGGGAGGAATGGGACAGTCCTACGAGCAGTACTTC.

This clone was seen only a few times. Additional DNA sequences in this sample encode the identical CDR3. V usage is TRBV28 and J usage is TRBJ2-1, with D possibly being TRBD1 (5 bases). The germline V and J ends were trimmed by 2 bases and 3 bases, with 8 bases remaining between them. This CDR3 is built from 14 residues. Germline values: CDR1 MDHEN, CDR2 SYDVKM. The CDR3 coding sequence is TGTGCCAGCAGTTTACCCGACAGCTACAATGAGCAGTTCTTC. Its protein is CASSLPDSYNEQFF.

This clone was observed a few times. The chain is built from TRBV7-3 and TRBJ2-1; 12 bases match TRBD2. Germline V gives CDR1 SGHTA, CDR2 FQGTGA. The V gene end was trimmed by 6 bases and the J gene end by 7 bases; junction bases not matched to a gene: 7. This CDR3 contains 15 residues. The CDR3 region is CASRKTSGSGNEQFF. For the CDR3, the DNA is TGTGCCAGCAGAAAGACTAGCGGGAGTGGGAATGAGCAGTTCTTC.

The V gene is TRBV11-3, the J gene TRBJ2-1, with no clear D. V shed 5 bases and J shed 9 bases, with 14 bases lying between them. From germline, CDR1 is SGHNT and CDR2 YENEEA. The CDR3 is made up of 13 amino acids. The CDR3 region has the DNA TGTGCCAGCAGCCCGACCCCTGGCGTTGAGCAGTTCTTC. This codes for CASSPTPGVEQFF.

This rearrangement joins TRBV7-2 to TRBJ2-5, with D perhaps TRBD2 (5 bases). Deletions cut 5 bases from V and 0 bases from J, with 13 bases between. Germline loops: CDR1 SGHTA, CDR2 FQGNSA. The CDR3 consists of 15 residues. For the CDR3, the DNA is TGTGCCAGCAGCGAACCTAGCTGGTACCAAGAGACCCAGTACTTC. As protein: CASSEPSWYQETQYF.

The rearrangement uses TRBV4-2 and TRBJ2-2; 13 bases are a match to TRBD2. V lost 2 bases and J lost 6; bases outside the gene matches: 6. Germline V gene lookup returns CDR1 LGHNA and CDR2 YNFKEQ. CDR3 length equals 17 residues. CDR3 loop: CASSQTQLAGGPGELFF. Written as DNA, the CDR3 is TGTGCCAGCAGCCAAACCCAACTAGCGGGAGGGCCCGGGGAGCTGTTTTTT.

This clone occurred a few times. The CDR3 loop reads CASSQTGGVNQPQHF. The DNA of the CDR3 is TGTGCCAGCAGCCAGACAGGGGGCGTCAATCAGCCCCAGCATTTT. The gene calls are TRBV7-9 and TRBJ1-5, with TRBD1 identical over 10 bases. With 5 bases clipped from V and 3 bases from J, the junction kept 4 bases outside the gene matches. Germline V lookup: CDR1 SEHNR, CDR2 FQNEAQ (reference sequence). The CDR3 is 15 residues long.

This clone has just a few counts. The chain carries TRBV6-5 and TRBJ2-1; D might be TRBD1 or TRBD2, each matching 5 bases. Germline CDR1 MNHEY, CDR2 SVGAGI. The CDR3 has 12 amino acids. V was shortened by 1 base and J by 15 bases, with 13 bases between the two germline ends. The CDR3 reads CASSYWGSSWFF. In nucleotides, the CDR3 is TGTGCCAGCAGTTACTGGGGGTCAAGTTGGTTCTTC.

This clone appeared a few times. The V gene is TRBV2, the J gene TRBJ2-7; 9 bases line up with TRBD2. Germline CDR1 and CDR2: SNHLY and FYNNEI. The V segment lost 5 bases and the J segment 4 bases; nucleotides outside the gene matches: 3. CDR3 size: 13 residues. In DNA form, the CDR3 reads TGTGCCAGCAGTCTAGCGGGATTATACGAGCAGTACTTC. Protein: CASSLAGLYEQYF.

In regard to this clone: The sample contains more than one DNA sequence encoding this CDR3. The chain combines TRBV28 with TRBJ2-7; no reliable D call. Per the germline V gene, CDR1 is MDHEN and CDR2 is SYDVKM. V was pared by 4 bases and J by 3 bases, with 4 bases between. The CDR3 extends over 11 amino acids. CDR3: CASSSYYEQYF. DNA for the CDR3: TGTGCCAGCAGTTCGTACTACGAGCAGTACTTC. Full variable domain (remainder filled in from reference TRBV28 and TRBJ2-7): DVKVTQSSRYLVKRTGEKVFLECVQDMDHENMFWYRQDPGLGLRLIYFSYDVKMKEKGDIPEGYSVSREKKERFSLILESASTNQTSMYLCASSSYYEQYFGPGTRLTVT.

This clone has a handful of counts. The CDR3 DNA sequence: TGTGCCAGCAGTTCATCCGGGGGAGCGGGAGTTAGCGAGCAGTACTTC. Amino acids: CASSSSGGAGVSEQYF. The chain links TRBV27 to TRBJ2-7; 8 bases are shared with TRBD2. This CDR3 spans 16 amino acids. The V gene's germline CDR1 is MNHEY and CDR2 SMNVEV (reference sequence). J was trimmed by 6 bases and V by 4 bases; bases with no gene match: 14.

V is TRBV5-1 and J is TRBJ2-7; D is ambiguous. Germline CDR1 and CDR2: SGHRS and YFSETQ. The CDR3 runs to 13 residues. The germline V and J ends were trimmed by 2 bases and 5 bases, with 11 bases remaining between them. CDR3 DNA: TGCGCCAGCAGCTTCAGGCCTGGCGACGAGCAGTACTTC. The encoded protein is CASSFRPGDEQYF.

This clone occurred a few times. V gene TRBV21-1 combines with J gene TRBJ2-3; TRBD2 is the table's D call and was not checked against the DNA. TRBV21-1 is given as a pseudogene. CDR3 length equals 17 residues. CDR3: CASSKAGGAGRGDTQYF. The CDR3 region has the DNA TGTGCCAGCAGCAAAGCAGGCGGAGCGGGAAGGGGAGATACGCAGTATTTT.

The chain carries TRBV2 and TRBJ1-5; the match to TRBD1 covers 7 bases. V shed 6 bases, J shed 4 bases, and the junction held 12 bases outside the gene matches. CDR1 is SNHLY and CDR2 is FYNNEI in the germline V gene. This CDR3 region has 16 residues. The CDR3 DNA is TGTGCCAGCAGCCCCGAGACAGGGCGCGGAAATCAGCCCCAGCATTTT. It encodes CASSPETGRGNQPQHF.

This clone appeared a few times. Additional DNA sequences in this sample encode the identical CDR3. The chain carries TRBV5-1 and TRBJ2-5, with a weak D call TRBD2 (6 bases). CDR3 length: 14 residues. The germline V gene encodes CDR1 SGHRS and CDR2 YFSETQ. Trimming cost V 0 bases and J 2 bases, with 8 bases left between them. The CDR3 nucleotides are TGCGCCAGCAGCTTGGCGGGAGTTCAAGAGACCCAGTACTTC. This codes for CASSLAGVQETQYF.

The chain carries TRBV7-9 and TRBJ2-7; unclear D gene. Germline CDR1 SEHNR, CDR2 FQNEAQ (reference sequence). The CDR3 is 16 residues long. Between the trimmed V and J ends, which lost 2 bases and 6 bases, there was a span of 20 bases. The CDR3 region is CASSLIPSTHLSEQYF. The CDR3 DNA is TGTGCCAGCAGCTTAATTCCCTCGACTCATCTCTCCGAGCAGTACTTC.

Notes on this clone: Other DNA sequences in this specimen translate into the identical CDR3. The genes are TRBV18 and TRBJ2-5; TRBD1 is a possible D gene (5 bases). Per germline, CDR1 KGHSH and CDR2 LQKENI. CDR3 length: 13 amino acids. V dropped 3 bases and J dropped 5 bases, with 10 bases sitting between them. CDR3 sequence: CASSPPSGETQYF. Here the CDR3 DNA reads TGTGCCAGCTCACCCCCCTCAGGGGAGACCCAGTACTTC.

V gene TRBV7-4 combines with J gene TRBJ2-3; 7 positions agree with TRBD2. V lost 3 bases, J lost 6 bases, and 6 bases stayed unmatched. There are 14 residues in the CDR3. The germline V gene encodes CDR1 SGHVT and CDR2 SQSDAQ. CDR3 sequence: CASSFRLACDTQYF. The CDR3 DNA reads as TGTGCCAGCAGCTTCCGACTAGCATGCGATACGCAGTATTTT.

The rearrangement joins TRBV9 to TRBJ2-1; 7 bases match TRBD2. Trimming cost V 2 bases and J 3 bases; bases outside gene matches: 8. The CDR3 length is 16 residues. CDR1 is SGDLS, CDR2 YYNGEE, per germline. This CDR3 is CASSVSGGGVYNEQFF. CDR3 in DNA: TGTGCCAGCAGCGTTTCCGGGGGAGGGGTCTACAATGAGCAGTTCTTC.

The genes are TRBV29-1 and TRBJ2-3, with D perhaps matching TRBD2 (6 bases). The CDR3 covers 16 residues. CDR1 and CDR2 (germline): SQVTM, ANQGSEA. The germline V and J ends were trimmed by 4 bases and 0 bases, with 17 bases remaining between them. The CDR3 sequence is CSVVVLGGVSTDTQYF. CDR3 coding DNA: TGCAGCGTTGTAGTCCTGGGGGGTGTGAGCACAGATACGCAGTATTTT.

V is TRBV4-3 and J is TRBJ2-7, with 7 bases identical to TRBD1. Germline CDR1 LGHNA, CDR2 YSLEER. The CDR3 has 15 amino acids. Trimming removed 7 bases from V and 1 base from J; junction bases left unmatched: 10. In DNA form, the CDR3 reads TGCGCCAGCACCAGAACAGGGGATGGGTCCTACGAGCAGTACTTC. Translating it yields CASTRTGDGSYEQYF.

V usage is TRBV27 and J usage is TRBJ2-3, with 7 bases that match TRBD2. Germline trimming cut 7 bases from V and 0 bases from J; bases unmatched to any gene: 10. Germline lookup yields CDR1 MNHEY and CDR2 SMNVEV (reference sequence). This CDR3 region has 16 residues. As DNA, the CDR3 is TGTGCCAGCACCCTGCGGGCTAGCGGTAGCACAGATACGCAGTATTTT. Translation: CASTLRASGSTDTQYF.

The chain is built from TRBV10-3 and TRBJ2-1, with 7 bases lining up with TRBD1. This CDR3 contains 15 residues. V shed 5 bases, J shed 8 bases, and the junction held 12 bases outside the gene matches. Germline lookup yields CDR1 ENHRY and CDR2 SYGVKD. The CDR3 DNA is TGTGCCATCAGTTCAGGGGGTTCCCTTTTATATGAGCAGTTCTTC. It specifies CAISSGGSLLYEQFF.

The chain carries TRBV4-3 and TRBJ1-1; D is possibly TRBD1 (5 bases). Trimming cost V 1 base and J 6 bases, with 15 bases left between them. CDR1 is LGHNA and CDR2 is YSLEER in the germline V gene. This CDR3 spans 15 amino acids. The chain's CDR3 is CASSQAVARGAEAFF. CDR3 coding DNA: TGCGCCAGCAGCCAAGCCGTAGCGAGGGGCGCTGAAGCTTTCTTT.